A single sample gave rise to the 11 T cell receptor beta chains below, sequenced in a study of CD4+ T cells in melanoma. Method: immunoSEQ multiplex PCR; TCRdb's copy keeps in-frame clones and lacks some. The table shows under 10,000 clones, with 70% to 80% occurring only once. Sequencing was done on a sample of tumor tissue. All receptors derive from a human donor with melanoma.

By share of the sample, this clone is medium-sized. This rearrangement joins TRBV7-9 to TRBJ1-2; no reliable D call. The V end was cut by 2 bases, the J end by 1 base, with 11 bases between. This CDR3 has 15 amino acids. CDR1 is SEHNR, CDR2 FQNEAQ, per germline (reference sequence). The CDR3 loop is CASSLHRAFNYGYTF. In nucleotides, the CDR3 is TGTGCCAGCAGCTTACATAGGGCCTTTAACTATGGCTACACCTTC.

This chain uses TRBV7-2 with TRBJ2-1, with 9 bases that match TRBD2. This CDR3 is built from 14 residues. Germline CDR1 reads SGHTA; CDR2 reads FQGNSA. The J segment lost 14 bases and the V segment lost 4 bases, leaving 12 bases of the junction unmatched. The CDR3 protein is CASSSQHGGGAKFF. For the CDR3, the DNA is TGTGCCAGCAGCTCCCAGCACGGCGGGGGGGCGAAGTTCTTC.

This chain links TRBV4-1 with TRBJ1-2; no reliable D call. The V gene's germline CDR1 is MGHRA and CDR2 YSYEKL. The V and J ends lost 0 bases and 9 bases respectively, with 11 bases between them. The CDR3 has 13 amino acids. CDR3 coding DNA: TGCGCCAGCAGCCAAGAAATCCCCGCCCGCTACACCTTC. This sequence encodes CASSQEIPARYTF.

J is TRBJ2-5 and V is TRBV7-2; unclear D gene. The CDR3 has 11 residues. The germline V gene has CDR1 SGHTA and CDR2 FQGNSA. The V and J ends lost 3 bases and 7 bases respectively, with 6 bases between them. The CDR3 here is CASSLGGTQYF. The DNA for the CDR3 is TGTGCCAGCAGCTTGGGTGGGACCCAGTACTTC.

This clone was found once. The gene calls are TRBV10-2 and TRBJ2-7; 12 bases line up with TRBD1. In germline, CDR1 is WSHSY, CDR2 SAAADI. This CDR3 has 14 amino acids. The V and J ends lost 8 bases and 5 bases, in that order; junction bases with no gene match: 7. CDR3 loop: CASGGQGAFDEQYF. CDR3 coding DNA: TGCGCCAGCGGGGGACAGGGGGCCTTCGACGAGCAGTACTTC.

V and J are TRBV10-3 and TRBJ2-7; the match to TRBD2 covers 8 bases. The CDR3 spans 16 residues. Trimming cost V 10 bases and J 6 bases; bases outside gene matches: 20. Germline V gene lookup returns CDR1 ENHRY and CDR2 SYGVKD. CDR3 in DNA: TGTGCCAGCAGACGTGACCCGGACGACAGCGGGGGCGAGCAGTACTTC. It specifies CASRRDPDDSGGEQYF.

This chain uses TRBV6-6 with TRBJ1-5, with 10 bases that match TRBD1. The CDR3 contains 16 residues. Per the germline V gene, CDR1 is MNHNY and CDR2 is SVGAGI (reference sequence). After removal of 5 bases from V and 4 bases from J, the junction contained 8 bases not matched to a gene. This chain's CDR3 is CASSPYRDRGNQPQHF. The CDR3 DNA follows: TGTGCCAGCAGTCCATACCGGGACAGGGGAAATCAGCCCCAGCATTTT.

The V and J genes are TRBV14 and TRBJ1-6; D is perhaps TRBD1 (5 bases). Germline V gene lookup returns CDR1 SGHDN and CDR2 FVKESK. V lost 4 bases, J lost 10 bases, and 11 bases lay in between. The CDR3 is made up of 13 amino acids. The CDR3 spells CASSRTGGSPLHF. The CDR3 region has the DNA TGTGCCAGCAGCCGAACAGGAGGCTCACCCCTCCACTTT.

The chain carries TRBV19 and TRBJ1-3; D remains unclear. The CDR3 consists of 14 residues. Germline V gene sequence: CDR1 LNHDA, CDR2 SQIVND (reference sequence). V was cut by 5 bases and J by 4 bases, with 12 bases left in between. DNA of the CDR3: TGTGCCAGTAGTCCCGTCGGTGCCGGAAACACCATATATTTT. Translation: CASSPVGAGNTIYF.

This chain joins TRBV6-1 and TRBJ2-7; 7 bases line up with TRBD2. The trim removed 7 bases at V and 2 bases at J, leaving 5 bases unmatched. Germline CDR1 and CDR2: MNHNS and SASEGT. This CDR3 comprises 13 residues. The CDR3 loop reads CASTWGGAYEQYF. CDR3 DNA sequence: TGTGCCAGCACTTGGGGGGGGGCCTACGAGCAGTACTTC.

This clone was seen more than once but under ten times. The chain links TRBV19 to TRBJ1-1; no clear D. The ends were cut back, 4 bases at V and 0 bases at J, with 9 bases in the middle. This CDR3 is built from 14 residues. Germline-derived CDR1 and CDR2 are LNHDA and SQIVND (reference sequence). The CDR3 sequence: CASSTDFMNTEAFF. The DNA of the CDR3 is TGTGCCAGTAGTACGGACTTTATGAACACTGAAGCTTTCTTT.